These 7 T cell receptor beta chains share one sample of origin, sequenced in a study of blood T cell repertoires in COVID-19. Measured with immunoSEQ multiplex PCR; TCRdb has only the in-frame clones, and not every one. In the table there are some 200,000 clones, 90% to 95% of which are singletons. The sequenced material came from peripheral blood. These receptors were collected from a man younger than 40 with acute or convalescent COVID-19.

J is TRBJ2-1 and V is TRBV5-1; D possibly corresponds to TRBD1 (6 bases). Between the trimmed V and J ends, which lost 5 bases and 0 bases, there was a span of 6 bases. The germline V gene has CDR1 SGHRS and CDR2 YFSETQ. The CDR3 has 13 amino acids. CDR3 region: CASRDSSYNEQFF. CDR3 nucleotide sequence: TGCGCCAGCAGGGACAGCTCCTACAATGAGCAGTTCTTC.

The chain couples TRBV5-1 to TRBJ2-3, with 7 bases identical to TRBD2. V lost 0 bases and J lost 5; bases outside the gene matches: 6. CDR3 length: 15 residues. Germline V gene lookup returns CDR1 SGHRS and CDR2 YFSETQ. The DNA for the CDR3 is TGCGCCAGCAGCTTGGATCTGGGGGAGGGAGATACGCAGTATTTT. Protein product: CASSLDLGEGDTQYF.

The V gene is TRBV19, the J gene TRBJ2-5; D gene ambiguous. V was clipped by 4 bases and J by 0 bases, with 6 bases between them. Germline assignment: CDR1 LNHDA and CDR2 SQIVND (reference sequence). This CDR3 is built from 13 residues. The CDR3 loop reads CASSSRDQETQYF. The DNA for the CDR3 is TGTGCCAGTAGTAGCCGGGACCAAGAGACCCAGTACTTC. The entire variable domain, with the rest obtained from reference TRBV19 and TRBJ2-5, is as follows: DGGITQSPKYLFRKEGQNVTLSCEQNLNHDAMYWYRQDPGQGLRLIYYSQIVNDFQKGDIAEGYSVSREKKESFPLTVTSAQKNPTAFYLCASSSRDQETQYFGPGTRLLVL.

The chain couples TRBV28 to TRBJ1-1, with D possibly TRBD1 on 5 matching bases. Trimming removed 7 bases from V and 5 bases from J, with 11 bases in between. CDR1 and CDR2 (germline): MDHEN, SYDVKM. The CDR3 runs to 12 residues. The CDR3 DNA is TGTGCCAGCACGGTCGGGGGAACTGAAGCTTTCTTT. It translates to CASTVGGTEAFF.

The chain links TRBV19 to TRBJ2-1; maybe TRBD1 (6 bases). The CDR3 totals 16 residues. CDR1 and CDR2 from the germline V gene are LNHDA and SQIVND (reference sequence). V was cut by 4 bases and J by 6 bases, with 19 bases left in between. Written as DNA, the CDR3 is TGTGCCAGTAGTAAGAGACAGGCCCGTGGTGGCAATGAGCAGTTCTTC. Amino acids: CASSKRQARGGNEQFF.

The CDR3 coding sequence is TGTGCCAGCAGCTTAGGTATCACTAACTCCTACAATGAGCAGTTCTTC. Amino acids: CASSLGITNSYNEQFF. The J gene is TRBJ2-1, the V gene TRBV6-4; no firm D call. The CDR3 is made up of 16 amino acids. Germline V gene lookup returns CDR1 MRHNA and CDR2 SNTAGT. V was trimmed by 6 bases and J by 0 bases, leaving 15 bases between them.

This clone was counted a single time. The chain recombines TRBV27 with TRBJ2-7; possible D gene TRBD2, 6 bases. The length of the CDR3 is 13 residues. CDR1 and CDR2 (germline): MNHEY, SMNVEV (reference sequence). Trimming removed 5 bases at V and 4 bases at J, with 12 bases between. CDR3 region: CASSVGGRYEQYF. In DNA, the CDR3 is TGTGCCAGCAGTGTGGGGGGTCGGTACGAGCAGTACTTC.